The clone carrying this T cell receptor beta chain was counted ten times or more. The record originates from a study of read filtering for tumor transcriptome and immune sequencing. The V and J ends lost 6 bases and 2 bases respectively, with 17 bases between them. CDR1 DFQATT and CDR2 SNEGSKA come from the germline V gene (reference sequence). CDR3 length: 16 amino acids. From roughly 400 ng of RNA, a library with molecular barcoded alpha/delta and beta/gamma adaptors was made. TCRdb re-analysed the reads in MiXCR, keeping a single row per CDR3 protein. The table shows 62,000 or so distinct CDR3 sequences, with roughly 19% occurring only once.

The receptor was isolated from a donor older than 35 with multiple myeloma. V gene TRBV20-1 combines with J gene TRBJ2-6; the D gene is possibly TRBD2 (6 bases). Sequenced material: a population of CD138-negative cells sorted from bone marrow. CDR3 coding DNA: TGCAGTGCCCCTGGGGAGGAGGTCGCTGGGGCCAACGTCCTGACTTTC. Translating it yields CSAPGEEVAGANVLTF.